A selection of T cell receptor beta chains follows, all from one sample in a study of blood T cells in healthy people across ages. TCRdb recomputed calls from the 5' RACE reads with MiXCR, one row per CDR3 protein. The table includes some 1.4 million distinct CDR3 sequences, roughly 45% detected once. Sequenced input: blood. The receptors originated from a woman aged 18-30 years in good health. Both conserved end residues are part of each CDR3.

TRBV9	CASSVTRDRVTEAFF
TRBV29-1	CSVWGKLTGELFF
TRBV20-1	CSAIGRLEAFF
TRBV7-8	CASSPEREGSDTQYF
TRBV27	CASSLGLKGGSHYEQYF
TRBV24-1	CATSESGQVVYEQYF
TRBV4-1	CASSQDILGTANYGYTF
TRBV5-5	CASSARDSQGETQYF
TRBV20-1	CSANRDTQYF
TRBV11-1	CASSPRQPGANVLTF
TRBV4-2	CASSQDQTLPRETQYF
TRBV29-1	CSVEDGGGAVRPSYNEQFF
TRBV5-1	CASSLVRGKGAEAFF
TRBV21-1	CASSNARLAGETQYF
TRBV7-9	CASSFSLLTSGSTEQFF
TRBV7-7	CASSLGGGREGPTDTQYF
TRBV20-1	CSARDLESSYNEQFF